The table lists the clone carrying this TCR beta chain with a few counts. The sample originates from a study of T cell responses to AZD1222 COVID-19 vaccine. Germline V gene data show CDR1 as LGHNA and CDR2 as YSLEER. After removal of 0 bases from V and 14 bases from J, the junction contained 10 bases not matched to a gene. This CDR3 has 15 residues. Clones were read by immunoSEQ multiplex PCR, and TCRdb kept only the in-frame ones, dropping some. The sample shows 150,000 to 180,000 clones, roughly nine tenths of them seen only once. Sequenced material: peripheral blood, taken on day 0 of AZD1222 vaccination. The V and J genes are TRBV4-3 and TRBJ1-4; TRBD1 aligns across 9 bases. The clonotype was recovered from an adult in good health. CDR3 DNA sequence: TGCGCCAGCAGCCAAGATCGAACCGGAACAGGGGGCCTGTTTTTT. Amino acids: CASSQDRTGTGGLFF.